These T cell receptor beta chains were read from a single sample in a study of shared clonotypes between healthy human individuals. Assay: immunoSEQ multiplex PCR; the TCRdb copy retains only in-frame clones and omits some. The sample includes approximately 110,000 clones, 67% of them seen just once. Sequenced sample: memory CD8+ T cells sorted from blood. These receptors were obtained from a woman aged 25 to 39 in good health. Both conserved end residues are part of each CDR3. The order of the fields is clone size, V gene, J gene, D gene, CDR3 DNA, CDR3 protein. A D gene is named only where the DNA matches it firmly. Rows give clone size only sometimes, using once, few, many, or a class for an expanded clone.

-	TRBV4-3	TRBJ1-1	-	TGCGCCAGCAGCCAAGCTGCCACTGAAGCTTTCTTT	CASSQAATEAFF
-	TRBV7-8	TRBJ2-2	TRBD2	TGTGCCAGCATCCCCAAGGTTGGGACTAGCGGTTCCACCGGGGAGCTGTTTTTT	CASIPKVGTSGSTGELFF
-	TRBV5-1	TRBJ1-1	-	TGCGCCAGCAGCTTGATAGCGAACACTGAAGCTTTCTTT	CASSLIANTEAFF
-	TRBV27	TRBJ2-5	-	TGTGCCAGCAGCCCGGGAGTTAATGGAGAGACCCAGTACTTC	CASSPGVNGETQYF
once	TRBV5-5	TRBJ1-1	-	TGTGCCAGCAGAACGACGGGAGCGGGCGAAGCTTTCTTT	CASRTTGAGEAFF
-	TRBV18	TRBJ2-2	-	TGTGCCAGCTCACCACCGAGCCTCGGGAACACCGGGGAGCTGTTTTTT	CASSPPSLGNTGELFF
-	TRBV29-1	TRBJ2-1	-	TGCAGCGCCAGTCGGTCCCGACGCAATGAGCAGTTCTTC	CSASRSRRNEQFF
few	TRBV6-4	TRBJ2-3	-	TGTGCCAGCAGTGAAACAGGGGAGGCAGATACGCAGTATTTT	CASSETGEADTQYF
-	TRBV19	TRBJ2-4	TRBD1	TGTGCCAGTAGCCCCGGGACAGGGGTTTTAAAGTTAGCCAAAAACATTCAGTACTTC	CASSPGTGVLKLAKNIQYF
few	TRBV29-1	TRBJ2-7	-	TGCAGCGTTGGGGATCCCTACGAGCAGTACTTC	CSVGDPYEQYF
-	TRBV6-5	TRBJ2-7	-	TGTGCCAGCAGTTACTCCGGGCCAGGCAACGAGCAGTACTTC	CASSYSGPGNEQYF
-	TRBV28	TRBJ1-2	-	TGTGCCAGCAGCTGGCGAGGACGGACTAACTATGGCTACACCTTC	CASSWRGRTNYGYTF
-	TRBV30	TRBJ1-5	-	TGTGCCTGGACACAGGGATCGGGGCAGCCCCAGCATTTT	CAWTQGSGQPQHF
few	TRBV15	TRBJ2-1	TRBD2	TGTGCCACCAGCAGAGAGCGGGAGCCCTACAATGAGCAGTTCTTC	CATSREREPYNEQFF
-	TRBV13	TRBJ2-1	-	TGTGCCAGCAGCTTAGAGAGTAGCGGAAGCTACAATGAGCAGTTCTTC	CASSLESSGSYNEQFF
-	TRBV28	TRBJ2-1	-	TGTGCCAGCAGCGTGAGGAGTGAGCAGTTCTTC	CASSVRSEQFF
-	TRBV7-9	TRBJ2-1	-	TGTGCCAGCAGCTGGCGAGAAAGTACCTACAATGAGCAGTTCTTC	CASSWRESTYNEQFF
-	TRBV6-1	TRBJ1-2	TRBD1	TGTGCCAGCAGTGTCCTGGACAGGTCCTATGGCTACACCTTC	CASSVLDRSYGYTF
-	TRBV11-2	TRBJ1-1	-	TGTGCCAGCAGCCCTATGACGGGTAACACTGAAGCTTTCTTT	CASSPMTGNTEAFF
-	TRBV25-1	TRBJ2-7	-	TGTGCCAGCAGTGAGGGGGTAGTCCCCCCCTACGAGCAGTACTTC	CASSEGVVPPYEQYF
-	TRBV11-2	TRBJ2-1	-	TGTGCCAGCAGCCCTAACCGACGGGACGACAATGAGCAGTTCTTC	CASSPNRRDDNEQFF
-	TRBV6-5	TRBJ2-7	-	TGTGCCAGCAGGCGGACAGTACTTACCTACGAGCAGTACTTC	CASRRTVLTYEQYF
-	TRBV23-1	TRBJ1-5	-	TGCGCCAGCACCAACAGGGACGGCAATCAGCCCCAGCATTTT	CASTNRDGNQPQHF
-	TRBV28	TRBJ2-5	TRBD2	TGTGCCAGCAGGGGACTAGTTCGGCTTGTCAGGAAAAAAGAGACCCAGTACTTC	CASRGLVRLVRKKETQYF
few	TRBV25-1	TRBJ2-1	TRBD1	TGTGCCAGCATGGGACCGGGACAGGGCAATGAGCAGTTCTTC	CASMGPGQGNEQFF
-	TRBV9	TRBJ2-1	TRBD2	TGTGCCAGCAGCGTAGCTAGCGGGAGGAATGAGCAGTTCTTC	CASSVASGRNEQFF
few	TRBV15	TRBJ2-7	-	TGTGCCACCAGCGGGGGACTTGCCTACGAGCAGTACTTC	CATSGGLAYEQYF
-	TRBV27	TRBJ2-7	TRBD2	TGTGCCAGCAGTTTAGTAGCGGGGAGCTACGAGCAGTACTTC	CASSLVAGSYEQYF
-	TRBV7-9	TRBJ2-1	-	TGTGCCAGCAGCTCTTGGTTCCTTGAAAACAATGAGCAGTTCTTC	CASSSWFLENNEQFF
-	TRBV20-1	TRBJ2-5	-	TGCAGTGCCCTGGGAGAGACCCAGTACTTC	CSALGETQYF
-	TRBV6-1	TRBJ2-3	TRBD2	TGTGCCAGCAGTTTTAGCGGGAGTGAGGTAGATACGCAGTATTTT	CASSFSGSEVDTQYF
-	TRBV5-1	TRBJ2-1	-	TGCGCCAGCAGCTTATTCGGTCAGGGCTACAATGAGCAGTTCTTC	CASSLFGQGYNEQFF
-	TRBV9	TRBJ1-4	TRBD1	TGTGCCAGCAGCGGGACAGGGGGCGGCTCTTACGAAAAACTGTTTTTT	CASSGTGGGSYEKLFF